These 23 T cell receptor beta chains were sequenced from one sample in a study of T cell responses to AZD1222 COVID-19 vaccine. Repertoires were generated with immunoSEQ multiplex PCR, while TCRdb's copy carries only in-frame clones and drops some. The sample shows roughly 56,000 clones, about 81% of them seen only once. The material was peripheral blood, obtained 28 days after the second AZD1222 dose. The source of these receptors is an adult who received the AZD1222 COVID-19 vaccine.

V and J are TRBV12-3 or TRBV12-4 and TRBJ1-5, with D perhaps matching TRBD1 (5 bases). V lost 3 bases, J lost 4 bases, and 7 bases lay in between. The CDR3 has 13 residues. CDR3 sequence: CASSLGVNQPQHF. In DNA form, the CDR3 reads TGTGCCAGCAGTTTGGGGGTGAATCAGCCCCAGCATTTT.

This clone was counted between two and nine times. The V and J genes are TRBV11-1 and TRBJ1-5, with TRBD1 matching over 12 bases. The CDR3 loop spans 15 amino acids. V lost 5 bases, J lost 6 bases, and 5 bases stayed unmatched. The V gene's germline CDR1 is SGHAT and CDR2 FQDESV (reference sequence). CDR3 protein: CASSPGQGACQPQHF. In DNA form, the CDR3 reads TGTGCCAGCAGCCCGGGACAGGGGGCTTGTCAGCCCCAGCATTTT.

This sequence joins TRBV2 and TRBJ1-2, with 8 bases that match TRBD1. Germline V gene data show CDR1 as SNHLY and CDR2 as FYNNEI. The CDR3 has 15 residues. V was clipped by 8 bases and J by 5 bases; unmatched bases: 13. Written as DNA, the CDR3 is TGTGCCAGCCTAACCGAAGGACAGGGCGGGTATGGCTACACCTTC. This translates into CASLTEGQGGYGYTF.

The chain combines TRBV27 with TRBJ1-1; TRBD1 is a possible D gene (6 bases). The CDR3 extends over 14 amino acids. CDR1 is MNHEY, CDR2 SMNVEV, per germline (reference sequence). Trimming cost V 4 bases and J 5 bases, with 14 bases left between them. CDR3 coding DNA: TGTGCCAGCAGTTCCCACAGGGTGGGGACTGAAGCTTTCTTT. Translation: CASSSHRVGTEAFF.

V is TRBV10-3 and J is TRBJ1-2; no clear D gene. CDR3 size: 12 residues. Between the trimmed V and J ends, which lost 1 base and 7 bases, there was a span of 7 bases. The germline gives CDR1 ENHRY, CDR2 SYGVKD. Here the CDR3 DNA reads TGTGCCATCAGTGAGTTCCGGTCTGGCTACACCTTC. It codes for CAISEFRSGYTF.

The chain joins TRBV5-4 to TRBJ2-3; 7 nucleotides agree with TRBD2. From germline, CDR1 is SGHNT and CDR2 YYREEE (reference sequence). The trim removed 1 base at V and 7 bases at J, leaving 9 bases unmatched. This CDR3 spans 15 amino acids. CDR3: CASSLSGASGHTQYF. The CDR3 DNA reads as TGTGCCAGCAGCTTGTCGGGTGCTAGCGGACATACGCAGTATTTT.

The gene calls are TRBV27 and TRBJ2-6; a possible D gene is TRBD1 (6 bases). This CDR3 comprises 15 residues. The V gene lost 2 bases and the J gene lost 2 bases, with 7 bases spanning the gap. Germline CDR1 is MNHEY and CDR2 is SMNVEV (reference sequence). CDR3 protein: CASSLRTAGANVLTF. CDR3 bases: TGTGCCAGCAGTTTACGGACAGCTGGGGCCAACGTCCTGACTTTC.

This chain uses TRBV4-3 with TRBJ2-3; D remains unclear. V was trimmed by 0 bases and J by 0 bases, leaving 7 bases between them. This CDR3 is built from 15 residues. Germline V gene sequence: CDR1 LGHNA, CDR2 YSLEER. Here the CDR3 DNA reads TGCGCCAGCAGCCAAGAGCCACCTAGCACAGATACGCAGTATTTT. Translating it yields CASSQEPPSTDTQYF.

In DNA, the CDR3 is TGTGCCAGCAGTGAAGGACTAGCGGGAGGTAGCACAGATACGCAGTATTTT. Translated, it gives CASSEGLAGGSTDTQYF. The V gene is TRBV6-4, the J gene TRBJ2-3, with 14 positions matching TRBD2. V lost 3 bases, J lost 0 bases, and 2 bases stayed unmatched. This CDR3 region has 17 residues. CDR1 and CDR2 from the germline V gene are MRHNA and SNTAGT.

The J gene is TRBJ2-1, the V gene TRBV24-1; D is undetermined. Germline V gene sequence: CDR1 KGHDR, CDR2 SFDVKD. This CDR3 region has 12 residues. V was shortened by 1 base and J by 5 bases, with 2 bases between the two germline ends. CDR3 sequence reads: CATSDFNNEQFF. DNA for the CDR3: TGTGCCACCAGTGATTTCAACAATGAGCAGTTCTTC.

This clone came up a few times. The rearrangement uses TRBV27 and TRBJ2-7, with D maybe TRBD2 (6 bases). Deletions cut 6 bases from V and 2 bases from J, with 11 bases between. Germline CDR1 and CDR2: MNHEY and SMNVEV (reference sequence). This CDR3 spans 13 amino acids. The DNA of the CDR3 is TGTGCCAGCAGGCGGGAACCCACCTACGAGCAGTACTTC. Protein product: CASRREPTYEQYF.

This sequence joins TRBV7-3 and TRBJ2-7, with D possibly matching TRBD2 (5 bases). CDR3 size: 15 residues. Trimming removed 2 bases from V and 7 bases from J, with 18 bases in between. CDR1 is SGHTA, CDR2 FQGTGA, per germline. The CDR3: CASSLSPALAREQYF. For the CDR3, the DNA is TGTGCCAGCAGCTTATCGCCCGCGCTAGCTCGGGAGCAGTACTTC.

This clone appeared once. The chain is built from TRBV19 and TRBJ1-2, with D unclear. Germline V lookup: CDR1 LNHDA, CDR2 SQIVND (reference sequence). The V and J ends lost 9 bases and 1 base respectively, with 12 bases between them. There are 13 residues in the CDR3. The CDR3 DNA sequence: TGTGCCAGCCTGGACGGAATTAACTATGGCTACACCTTC. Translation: CASLDGINYGYTF.

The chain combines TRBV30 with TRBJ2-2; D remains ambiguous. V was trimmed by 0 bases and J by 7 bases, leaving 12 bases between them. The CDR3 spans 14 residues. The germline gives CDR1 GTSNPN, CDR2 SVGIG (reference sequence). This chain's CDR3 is CAWSVYRINGELFF. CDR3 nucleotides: TGTGCCTGGAGTGTCTACAGAATTAACGGGGAGCTGTTTTTT. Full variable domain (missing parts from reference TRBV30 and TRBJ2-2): SQTIHQWPATLVQPVGSPLSLECTVEGTSNPNLYWYRQAAGRGLQLLFYSVGIGQISSEVPQNLSASRPQDRQFILSSKKLLLSDSGFYLCAWSVYRINGELFFGEGSRLTVL.

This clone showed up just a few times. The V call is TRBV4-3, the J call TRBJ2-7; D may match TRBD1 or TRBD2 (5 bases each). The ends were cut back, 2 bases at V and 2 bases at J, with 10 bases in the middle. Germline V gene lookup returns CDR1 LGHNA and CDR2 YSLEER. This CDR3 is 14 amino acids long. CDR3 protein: CASSQREGPYEQYF. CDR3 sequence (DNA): TGCGCCAGCAGCCAACGTGAGGGGCCCTACGAGCAGTACTTC.

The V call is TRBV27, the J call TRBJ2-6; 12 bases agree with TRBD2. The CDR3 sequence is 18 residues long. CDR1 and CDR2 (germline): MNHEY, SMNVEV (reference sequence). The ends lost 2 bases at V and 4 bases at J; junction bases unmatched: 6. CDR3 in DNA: TGTGCCAGCAGTTTAAGAACTAGCGGGAGGAGGGGGGCCAACGTCCTGACTTTC. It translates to CASSLRTSGRRGANVLTF.

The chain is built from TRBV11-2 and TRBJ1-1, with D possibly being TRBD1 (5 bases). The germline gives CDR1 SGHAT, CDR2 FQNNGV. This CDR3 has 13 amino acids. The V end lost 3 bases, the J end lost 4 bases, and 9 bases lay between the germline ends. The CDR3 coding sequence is TGTGCCAGCAGCTTCCAGGGCACCACTGAAGCTTTCTTT. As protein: CASSFQGTTEAFF. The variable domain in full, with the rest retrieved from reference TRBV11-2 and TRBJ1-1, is EAGVAQSPRYKIIEKRQSVAFWCNPISGHATLYWYQQILGQGPKLLIQFQNNGVVDDSQLPKDRFSAERLKGVDSTLKIQPAKLEDSAVYLCASSFQGTTEAFFGQGTRLTVV.

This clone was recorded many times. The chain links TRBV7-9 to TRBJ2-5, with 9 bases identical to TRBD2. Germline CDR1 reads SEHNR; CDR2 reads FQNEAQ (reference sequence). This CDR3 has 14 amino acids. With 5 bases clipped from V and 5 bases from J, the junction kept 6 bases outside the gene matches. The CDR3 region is CASSGAGGGETQYF. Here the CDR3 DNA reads TGTGCCAGCAGCGGAGCGGGAGGCGGGGAGACCCAGTACTTC.

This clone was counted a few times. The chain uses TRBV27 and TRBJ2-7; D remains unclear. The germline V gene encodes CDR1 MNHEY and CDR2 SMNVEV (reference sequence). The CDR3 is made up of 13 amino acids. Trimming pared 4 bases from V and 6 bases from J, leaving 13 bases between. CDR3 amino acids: CASSSTPRSEQYF. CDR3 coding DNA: TGTGCCAGCAGTTCCACTCCTAGAAGCGAGCAGTACTTC.

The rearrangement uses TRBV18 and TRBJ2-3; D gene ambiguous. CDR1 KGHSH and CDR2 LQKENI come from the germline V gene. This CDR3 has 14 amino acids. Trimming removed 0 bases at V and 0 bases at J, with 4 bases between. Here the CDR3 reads CASSPPTSTDTQYF. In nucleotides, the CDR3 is TGTGCCAGCTCACCACCGACTAGCACAGATACGCAGTATTTT.

This CDR3 reads CASSRQGAKGYGYTF. The DNA of the CDR3 is TGTGCCAGCAGTCGACAGGGGGCCAAGGGCTATGGCTACACCTTC. The chain is built from TRBV28 and TRBJ1-2; 10 nucleotides agree with TRBD1. Germline V CDR1 and CDR2: MDHEN, SYDVKM. The J segment lost 4 bases and the V segment lost 5 bases, leaving 7 bases of the junction unmatched. The CDR3 is 15 residues long.

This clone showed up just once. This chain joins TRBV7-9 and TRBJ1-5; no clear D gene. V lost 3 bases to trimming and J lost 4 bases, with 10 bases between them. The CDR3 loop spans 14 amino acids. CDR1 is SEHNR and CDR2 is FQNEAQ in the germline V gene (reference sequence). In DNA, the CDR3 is TGTGCCAGCAGCTTGGGGTCGGGGAATCAGCCCCAGCATTTT. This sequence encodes CASSLGSGNQPQHF.

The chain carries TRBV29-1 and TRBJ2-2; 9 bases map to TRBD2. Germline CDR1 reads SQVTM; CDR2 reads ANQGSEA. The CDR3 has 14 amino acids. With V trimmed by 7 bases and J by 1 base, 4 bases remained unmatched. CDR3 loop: CSARAGGNTGELFF. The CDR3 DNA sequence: TGCAGCGCCAGAGCGGGGGGGAACACCGGGGAGCTGTTTTTT.